The sequence of this TCR beta chain was determined in a study of STAT5B mutations in CD4+ large granular lymphocyte leukemia (dated by TCRdb to between 2021 and 2024). With regard to the full study: Among the healthy controls, the CDR3 'QG' motif was associated with a particular HLA allele. Flow cytometry performed on FACSCanto II or FACSVerse showed that the purified fractions had more than 95% purity among lymphocytes. The study compared the TCRbeta repertoires of patients with CD4+ T-cell large granular lymphocyte leukemia against those of healthy blood donors. General conclusions and limits of the study: Enrichment of TRBV06-family usage was observed among the top patient clones (8/27) relative to healthy controls (2/35). Greater clonality appeared to be present in CD4-sorted patient repertoires than in healthy CD4+ repertoires, and the difference was retained after the putative leukemic clones were removed. Main leukemic clonotypes were private to each patient, although over 20% appeared at low frequency in other patients' non-leukemic repertoires. Data were not HLA-matched; higher clonality in CD4+ versus CD8+ T-LGLL could reflect the relatively small sample size.

Buffy coats from some 35 blood donors, supplied by the Finnish Red Cross blood service, were used as healthy controls. All TCR-sequenced material derived from peripheral blood: patient blood samples and healthy donor buffy coats. Peripheral blood mononuclear cells were isolated by Ficoll-Hypaque gradient centrifugation. CD4+ cells were magnetically purified from the buffy coats of healthy controls. The Gentra Puregene Cell and Tissue kit was used to extract genomic DNA, and a Qubit 2.0 fluorometer was used to measure the amount of genomic DNA. TCRbeta rearrangements were sequenced from genomic DNA using the immunoSEQ assay at survey resolution. The paper's processing steps were these. In the TCR sequencing data, the lowest productive clonotype frequency that could be detected was 2.59 x 10-5. Only productive TCRbeta rearrangements, defined as complete and in-frame sequences, were included in the analyses. Simpson clonality, calculated in the immunoSEQ Analyzer version 3.0, was used as the measure of sample clonality. Based on frequency, clones were grouped as very rare, small, medium, large (1-20%) or hyperexpanded (>20%). Generation probabilities were estimated with OLGA 1.2.3, V-gene circos plots were made with VDJtools, specificities were searched in VDJdb, and CDR3 motifs were identified with GLIPH. Sourced from immuneACCESS, this table was stored by TCRdb with only in-frame sequences that have V and J called. A share of the clones is absent; for the studies checked, an unresolved V gene accounts for under half, and the remainder has no known explanation. D and trimming come from the DNA, and the V and J calls and clone size come from that table. Present in this sample are about 23,000 clones, about 80% of which were seen just once. The ten largest clones take up 0.4% to 0.45% of the sample.

Notes on this clone: Which antigen it targets is not known. Base qualities are not at hand, and no much larger clone is one base apart.

The CDR3 has 19 amino acids, counting the end cysteine and phenylalanine. Kept here is only the CDR3 DNA, which spans 57 bases and is read in frame from base 1. The CDR1 and CDR2 encoded by the germline V gene are MNHNS and SASEGT. From V the trimming removes 2 bases and from J it removes 7 bases, while the gene matches leave 16 bases of the junction unaccounted for. The clonotype comes from a human donor in good health. The source material was CD4+ T cells from blood buffy coats. The chain is made from TRBV6-1 and TRBJ2-1, with 11 middle bases fitting TRBD2. The DNA reads as follows: TGTGCCAGCAGTGAAACCTACTTGTTGCTAGCGGGAGGTGGGAATGAGCAGTTCTTC. Protein translation: CASSETYLLLAGGGNEQFF.